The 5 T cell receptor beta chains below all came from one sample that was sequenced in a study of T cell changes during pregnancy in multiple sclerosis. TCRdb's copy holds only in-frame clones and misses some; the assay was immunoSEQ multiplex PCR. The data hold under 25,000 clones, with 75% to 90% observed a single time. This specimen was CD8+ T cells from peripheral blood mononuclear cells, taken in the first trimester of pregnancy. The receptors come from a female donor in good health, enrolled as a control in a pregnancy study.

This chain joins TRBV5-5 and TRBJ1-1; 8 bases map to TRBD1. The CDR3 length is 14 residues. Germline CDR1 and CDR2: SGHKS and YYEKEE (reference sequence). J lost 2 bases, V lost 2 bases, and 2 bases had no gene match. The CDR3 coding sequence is TGTGCCAGCAGCTTACAGGGGGATAACACTGAAGCTTTCTTT. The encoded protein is CASSLQGDNTEAFF.

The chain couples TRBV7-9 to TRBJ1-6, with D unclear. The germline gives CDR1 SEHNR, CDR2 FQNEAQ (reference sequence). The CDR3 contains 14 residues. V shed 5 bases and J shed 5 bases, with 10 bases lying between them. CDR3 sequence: CASSPPRDNSPLHF. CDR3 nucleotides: TGTGCCAGCAGCCCGCCCCGCGATAATTCACCCCTCCACTTT.

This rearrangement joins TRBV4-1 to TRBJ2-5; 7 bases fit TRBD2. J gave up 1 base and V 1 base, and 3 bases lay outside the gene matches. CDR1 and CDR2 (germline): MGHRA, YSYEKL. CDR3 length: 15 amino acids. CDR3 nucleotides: TGCGCCAGCAGCCAAGGGGGGGGGACCCAAGAGACCCAGTACTTC. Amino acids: CASSQGGGTQETQYF.

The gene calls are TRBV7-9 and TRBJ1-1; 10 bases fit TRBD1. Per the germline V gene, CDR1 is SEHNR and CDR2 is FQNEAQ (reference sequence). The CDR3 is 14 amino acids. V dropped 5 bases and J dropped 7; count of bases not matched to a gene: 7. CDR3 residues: CASSLGTGVDEAFF. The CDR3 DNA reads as TGTGCCAGCAGCCTCGGGACAGGGGTGGATGAAGCTTTCTTT.

The CDR3: CASSVGGGRVTDTQYF. DNA of the CDR3: TGTGCCAGCAGCGTAGGCGGGGGCCGAGTCACAGATACGCAGTATTTT. The rearrangement links TRBV9 to TRBJ2-3; a weak D match, TRBD2 (7 bases). V lost 0 bases and J 2 bases, leaving 13 bases between the germline ends. The germline V gene has CDR1 SGDLS and CDR2 YYNGEE. CDR3 length: 16 amino acids.